These 4 T cell receptor beta chains originate from one sample sequenced in a study of blood T cell repertoires in COVID-19. TCRdb keeps only in-frame clones here, not all; method: immunoSEQ multiplex PCR. The sample yields about 120,000 clones, more than 80% seen once. Sequenced material: peripheral blood. The receptors were gathered from a man between 35 and 55 years old with acute or convalescent COVID-19.

The chain has TRBV4-1 and TRBJ1-1; D perhaps matches TRBD1 (5 bases). Trimming left V 4 bases short and J 11 bases short, with 20 bases between. Germline loops: CDR1 MGHRA, CDR2 YSYEKL. The CDR3 is 14 amino acids. The CDR3 is CASSLGGGPSGAFF. The CDR3 DNA follows: TGCGCCAGCAGCCTGGGGGGAGGGCCCTCGGGGGCTTTCTTT.

This clone was seen just once. The chain employs TRBV6-5 and TRBJ1-1; a possible D gene is TRBD1 (6 bases). Germline loops: CDR1 MNHEY, CDR2 SVGAGI. The V and J ends lost 7 bases and 4 bases respectively, with 16 bases between them. The CDR3 length is 14 residues. This chain's CDR3 is CASNLTGSGTEAFF. The CDR3 nucleotides are TGTGCCAGCAACCTTACAGGGAGTGGCACTGAAGCTTTCTTT.

This chain connects TRBV7-9 to TRBJ1-2; a weak D match, TRBD1 (6 bases). The length of the CDR3 is 19 residues. The germline CDR1 and CDR2 sequences are SEHNR and FQNEAQ (reference sequence). Deletions cut 5 bases from V and 3 bases from J, with 28 bases between. The DNA of the CDR3 is TGTGCCAGCAGCCCCGACACCCAACGACAGGTGGGGAGGGACTATGGCTACACCTTC. Residues: CASSPDTQRQVGRDYGYTF.

The chain has TRBV10-1 and TRBJ2-2, with a tentative D call TRBD1 (5 bases). V dropped 9 bases and J dropped 6 bases, with 8 bases sitting between them. Looked up from germline, CDR1 is WNHNN and CDR2 is SYGVQD (reference sequence). The CDR3 length is 11 residues. CDR3 amino acids: CASGASGELFF. The CDR3 DNA sequence: TGCGCCAGTGGGGCGTCCGGGGAGCTGTTTTTT.